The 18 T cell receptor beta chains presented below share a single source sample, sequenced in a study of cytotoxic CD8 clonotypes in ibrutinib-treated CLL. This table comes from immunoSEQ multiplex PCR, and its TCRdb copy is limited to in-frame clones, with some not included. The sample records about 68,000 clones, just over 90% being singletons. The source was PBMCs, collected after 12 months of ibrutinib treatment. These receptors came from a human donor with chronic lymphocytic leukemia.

The CDR3 is CASSYATTESGNTIYF. The CDR3, as DNA: TGCGCCAGCAGCTACGCTACTACAGAGTCTGGAAACACCATATATTTT. The V call is TRBV5-1, the J call TRBJ1-3; unclear D gene. Deletions cut 3 bases from V and 1 base from J, with 14 bases between. Germline V gives CDR1 SGHRS, CDR2 YFSETQ. CDR3 length equals 16 residues.

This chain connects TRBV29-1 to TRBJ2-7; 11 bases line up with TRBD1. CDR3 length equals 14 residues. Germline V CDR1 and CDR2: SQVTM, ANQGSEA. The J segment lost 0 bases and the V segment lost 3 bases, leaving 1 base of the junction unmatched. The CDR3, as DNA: TGCAGCGTTGAGGGGACAGGGGGCTCCTACGAGCAGTACTTC. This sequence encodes CSVEGTGGSYEQYF.

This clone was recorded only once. This chain's CDR3 is CASSPKGLATSSYEQYF. CDR3 nucleotide sequence: TGTGCCAGTAGTCCTAAGGGACTAGCGACGAGCTCCTACGAGCAGTACTTC. The J gene is TRBJ2-7, the V gene TRBV19, with 10 nucleotides matching TRBD2. Germline V lookup: CDR1 LNHDA, CDR2 SQIVND (reference sequence). This CDR3 has 17 residues. The V segment lost 5 bases and the J segment 0 bases; nucleotides outside the gene matches: 10.

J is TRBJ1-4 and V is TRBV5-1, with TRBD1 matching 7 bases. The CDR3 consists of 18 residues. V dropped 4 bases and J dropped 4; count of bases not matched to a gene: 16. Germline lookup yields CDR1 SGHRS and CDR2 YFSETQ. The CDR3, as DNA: TGCGCCAGCAGCGAACTGCCCGGGGGAGGGGGCGGTAATGAAAAACTGTTTTTT. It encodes CASSELPGGGGGNEKLFF.

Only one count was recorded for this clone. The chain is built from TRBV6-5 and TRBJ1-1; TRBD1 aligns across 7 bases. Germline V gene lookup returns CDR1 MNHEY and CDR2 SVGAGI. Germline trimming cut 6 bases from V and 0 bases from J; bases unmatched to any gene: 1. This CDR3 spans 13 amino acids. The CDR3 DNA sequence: TGTGCCAGCAGGACAGGGATGAACACTGAAGCTTTCTTT. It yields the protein CASRTGMNTEAFF.

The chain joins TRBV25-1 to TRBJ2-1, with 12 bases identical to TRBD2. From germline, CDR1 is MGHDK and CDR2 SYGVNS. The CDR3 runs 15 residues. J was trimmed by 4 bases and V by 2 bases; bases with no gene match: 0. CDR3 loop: CASSELAGGYNEQFF. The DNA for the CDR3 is TGTGCCAGCAGTGAACTAGCGGGAGGGTACAATGAGCAGTTCTTC.

CDR3 region: CAISDMEQPQHF. The CDR3 region has the DNA TGTGCCATCAGTGATATGGAACAGCCCCAGCATTTT. This chain connects TRBV10-3 to TRBJ1-5; D unresolved. V lost 3 bases, J lost 7 bases, and 7 bases lay in between. The CDR3 covers 12 residues. Per the germline V gene, CDR1 is ENHRY and CDR2 is SYGVKD.

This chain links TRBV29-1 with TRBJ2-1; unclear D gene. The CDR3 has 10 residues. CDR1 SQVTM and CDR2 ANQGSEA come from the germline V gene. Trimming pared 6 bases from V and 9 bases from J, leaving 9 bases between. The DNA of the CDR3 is TGCAGCGTCAGTTTCGCTGAGCAGTTCTTC. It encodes CSVSFAEQFF.

The CDR3 DNA sequence: TGTGCCAGCAGCCAAGATCTCGGCGGTCACAATGAGCAGTTCTTC. Its translation: CASSQDLGGHNEQFF. The genes are TRBV4-2 and TRBJ2-1; D gene ambiguous. Trimming took off 0 bases at V and 5 bases at J, with 11 bases between the two ends. The CDR3 has 15 amino acids. Germline V gives CDR1 LGHNA, CDR2 YNFKEQ.

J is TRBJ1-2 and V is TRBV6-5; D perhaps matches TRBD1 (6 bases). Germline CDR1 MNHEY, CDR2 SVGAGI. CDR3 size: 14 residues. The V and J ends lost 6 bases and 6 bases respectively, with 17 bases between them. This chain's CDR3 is CASSRDIWTDGYTF. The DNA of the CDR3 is TGTGCCAGCAGCCGGGACATATGGACTGATGGCTACACCTTC.

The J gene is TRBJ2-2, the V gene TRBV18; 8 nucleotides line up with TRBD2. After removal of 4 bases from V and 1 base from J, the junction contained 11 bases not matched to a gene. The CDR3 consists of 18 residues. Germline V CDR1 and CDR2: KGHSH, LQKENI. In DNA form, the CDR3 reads TGTGCCAGCTCACTGACCCCCCCTGCGGGAGGGAACACCGGGGAGCTGTTTTTT. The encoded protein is CASSLTPPAGGNTGELFF.

CDR3 sequence: CASSSAGLAGPRGTQYF. The DNA for the CDR3 is TGTGCCAGCAGCTCCGCCGGGCTAGCGGGACCTCGGGGGACCCAGTACTTC. The chain combines TRBV13 with TRBJ2-5, with TRBD2 identical over 9 bases. With 4 bases clipped from V and 7 bases from J, the junction kept 16 bases outside the gene matches. This CDR3 spans 17 amino acids. Germline-derived CDR1 and CDR2 are PRHDT and FYEKMQ (reference sequence).

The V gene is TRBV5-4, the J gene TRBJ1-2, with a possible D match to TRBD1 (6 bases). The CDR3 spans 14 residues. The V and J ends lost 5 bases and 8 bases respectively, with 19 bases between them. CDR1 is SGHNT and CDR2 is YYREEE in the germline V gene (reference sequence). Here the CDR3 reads CASSNGGSSLGYTF. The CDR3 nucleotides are TGTGCCAGCAGTAACGGGGGCTCTTCGCTGGGCTACACCTTC.

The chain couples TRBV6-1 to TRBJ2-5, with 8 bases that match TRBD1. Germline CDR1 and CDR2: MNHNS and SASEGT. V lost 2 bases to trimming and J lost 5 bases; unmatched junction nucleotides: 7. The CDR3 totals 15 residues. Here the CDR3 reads CASSEKGRGPETQYF. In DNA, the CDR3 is TGTGCCAGCAGTGAAAAGGGCAGGGGGCCGGAGACCCAGTACTTC.

CDR3 in amino acids: CASSVATGSRYGYTF. For the CDR3, the DNA is TGTGCCAGCAGCGTAGCTACAGGGTCTCGATATGGCTACACCTTC. This chain joins TRBV9 and TRBJ1-2, with D possibly being TRBD1 (6 bases). Germline CDR1 and CDR2: SGDLS and YYNGEE. The germline V and J ends were trimmed by 0 bases and 5 bases, with 14 bases remaining between them. This CDR3 region has 15 residues.

CDR3 region: CASSQETATNYGYTF. In nucleotides, the CDR3 is TGCGCCAGCAGCCAAGAGACAGCCACTAACTATGGCTACACCTTC. The chain carries TRBV4-3 and TRBJ1-2, with D perhaps TRBD1 (5 bases). Germline lookup yields CDR1 LGHNA and CDR2 YSLEER. This CDR3 has 15 residues. Trimming removed 0 bases at V and 0 bases at J, with 8 bases between.

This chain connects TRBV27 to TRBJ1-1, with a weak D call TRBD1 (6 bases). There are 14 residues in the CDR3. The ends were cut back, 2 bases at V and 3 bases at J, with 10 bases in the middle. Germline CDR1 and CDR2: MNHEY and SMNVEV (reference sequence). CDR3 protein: CASSLRQGYTEAFF. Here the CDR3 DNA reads TGTGCCAGCAGTTTACGGCAGGGGTACACTGAAGCTTTCTTT.

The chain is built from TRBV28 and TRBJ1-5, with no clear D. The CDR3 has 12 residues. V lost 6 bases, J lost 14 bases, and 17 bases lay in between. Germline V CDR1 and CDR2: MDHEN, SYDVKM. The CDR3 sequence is CASSTSPAFKHF. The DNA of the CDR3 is TGTGCCAGCAGCACCTCCCCCGCCTTCAAGCATTTT.